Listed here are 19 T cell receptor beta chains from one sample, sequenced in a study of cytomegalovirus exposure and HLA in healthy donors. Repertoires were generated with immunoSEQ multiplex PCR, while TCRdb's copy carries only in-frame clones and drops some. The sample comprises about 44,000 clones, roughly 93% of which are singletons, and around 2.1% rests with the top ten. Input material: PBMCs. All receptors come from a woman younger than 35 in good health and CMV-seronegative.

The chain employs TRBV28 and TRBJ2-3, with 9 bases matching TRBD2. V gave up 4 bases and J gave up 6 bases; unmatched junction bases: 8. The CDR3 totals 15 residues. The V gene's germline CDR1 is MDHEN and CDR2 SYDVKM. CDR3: CASSSPGLAPDTQYF. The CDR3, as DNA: TGTGCCAGCAGTTCCCCGGGACTAGCTCCCGATACGCAGTATTTT. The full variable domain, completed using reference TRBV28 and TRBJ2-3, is DVKVTQSSRYLVKRTGEKVFLECVQDMDHENMFWYRQDPGLGLRLIYFSYDVKMKEKGDIPEGYSVSREKKERFSLILESASTNQTSMYLCASSSPGLAPDTQYFGPGTRLTVL.

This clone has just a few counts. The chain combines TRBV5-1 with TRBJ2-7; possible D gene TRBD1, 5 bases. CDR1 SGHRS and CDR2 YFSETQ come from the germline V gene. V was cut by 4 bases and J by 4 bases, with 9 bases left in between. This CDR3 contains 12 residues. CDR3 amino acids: CASSTDRYEQYF. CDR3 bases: TGCGCCAGCAGCACTGACAGATACGAGCAGTACTTC.

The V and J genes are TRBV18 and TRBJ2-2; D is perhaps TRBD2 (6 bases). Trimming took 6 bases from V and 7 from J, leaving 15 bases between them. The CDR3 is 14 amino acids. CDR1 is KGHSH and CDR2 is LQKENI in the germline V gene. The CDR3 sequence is CASSLREAGGELFF. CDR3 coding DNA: TGTGCCAGCTCCCTCCGAGAAGCGGGCGGGGAGCTGTTTTTT.

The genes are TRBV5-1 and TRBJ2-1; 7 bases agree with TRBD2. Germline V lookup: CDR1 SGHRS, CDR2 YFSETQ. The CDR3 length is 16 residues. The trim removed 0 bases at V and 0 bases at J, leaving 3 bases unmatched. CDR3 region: CASSLEGGSSYNEQFF. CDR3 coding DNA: TGCGCCAGCAGCTTGGAAGGCGGGAGCTCCTACAATGAGCAGTTCTTC. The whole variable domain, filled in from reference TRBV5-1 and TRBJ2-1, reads KAGVTQTPRYLIKTRGQQVTLSCSPISGHRSVSWYQQTPGQGLQFLFEYFSETQRNKGNFPGRFSGRQFSNSRSEMNVSTLELGDSALYLCASSLEGGSSYNEQFFGPGTRLTVL.

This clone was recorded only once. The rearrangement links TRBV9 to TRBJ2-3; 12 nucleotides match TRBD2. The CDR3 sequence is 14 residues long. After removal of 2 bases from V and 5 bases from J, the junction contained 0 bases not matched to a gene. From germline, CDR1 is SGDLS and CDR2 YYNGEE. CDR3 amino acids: CASSVGLAGDTQYF. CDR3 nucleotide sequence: TGTGCCAGCAGCGTGGGACTAGCGGGAGATACGCAGTATTTT.

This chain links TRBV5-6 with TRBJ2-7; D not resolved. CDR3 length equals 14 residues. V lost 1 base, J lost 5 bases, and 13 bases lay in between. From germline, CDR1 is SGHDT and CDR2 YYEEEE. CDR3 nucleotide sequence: TGTGCCAGCAGCTTGTTCGGGTTCCCTGACGAGCAGTACTTC. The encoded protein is CASSLFGFPDEQYF.

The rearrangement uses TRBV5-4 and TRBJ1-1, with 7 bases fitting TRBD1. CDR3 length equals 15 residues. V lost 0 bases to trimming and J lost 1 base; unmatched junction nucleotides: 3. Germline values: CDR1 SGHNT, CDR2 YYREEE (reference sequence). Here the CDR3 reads CASSLANRGNTEAFF. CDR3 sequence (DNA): TGTGCCAGCAGCTTGGCTAACAGGGGGAACACTGAAGCTTTCTTT. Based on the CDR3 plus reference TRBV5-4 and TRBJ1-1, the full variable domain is ETGVTQSPTHLIKTRGQQVTLRCSSQSGHNTVSWYQQALGQGPQFIFQYYREEENGRGNFPPRFSGLQFPNYSSELNVNALELDDSALYLCASSLANRGNTEAFFGQGTRLTVV.

DNA of the CDR3: TGCGCCAGCAGCTTGTTACAGGGTGGCTATGGCTACACCTTC. Encoded protein: CASSLLQGGYGYTF. V usage is TRBV5-1 and J usage is TRBJ1-2; weak D call: TRBD1 (6 bases). V lost 1 base to trimming and J lost 4 bases, with 11 bases between them. The CDR3 contains 14 residues. Per the germline V gene, CDR1 is SGHRS and CDR2 is YFSETQ.

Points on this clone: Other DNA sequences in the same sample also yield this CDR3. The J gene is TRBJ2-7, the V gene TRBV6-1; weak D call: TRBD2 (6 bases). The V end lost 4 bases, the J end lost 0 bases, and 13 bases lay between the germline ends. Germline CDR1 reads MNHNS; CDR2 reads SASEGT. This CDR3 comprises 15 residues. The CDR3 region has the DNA TGTGCCAGCAGTGGGGGAACTAGCACCTCCTACGAGCAGTACTTC. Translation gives CASSGGTSTSYEQYF.

The CDR3 loop reads CASSRTGNSNQPQHF. CDR3 bases: TGTGCCAGCAGTCGGACAGGGAATAGCAATCAGCCCCAGCATTTT. V gene TRBV6-5 combines with J gene TRBJ1-5; TRBD1 matches at 8 bases. This CDR3 is built from 15 residues. Per germline, CDR1 MNHEY and CDR2 SVGAGI. The V and J ends lost 5 bases and 0 bases, in that order; junction bases with no gene match: 3.

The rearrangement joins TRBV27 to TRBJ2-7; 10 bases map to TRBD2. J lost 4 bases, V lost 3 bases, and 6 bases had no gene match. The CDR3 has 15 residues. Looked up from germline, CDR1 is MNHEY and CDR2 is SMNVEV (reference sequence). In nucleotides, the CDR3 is TGTGCCAGCAGTTTCCCCGGGACTAGCGTGTACGAGCAGTACTTC. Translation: CASSFPGTSVYEQYF.

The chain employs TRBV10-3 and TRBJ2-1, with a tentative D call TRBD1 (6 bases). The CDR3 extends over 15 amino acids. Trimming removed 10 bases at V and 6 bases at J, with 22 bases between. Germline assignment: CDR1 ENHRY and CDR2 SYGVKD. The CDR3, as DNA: TGTGCCACTGGCGGGTTGGGCAGGGGTAGCAATGAGCAGTTCTTC. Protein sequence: CATGGLGRGSNEQFF.

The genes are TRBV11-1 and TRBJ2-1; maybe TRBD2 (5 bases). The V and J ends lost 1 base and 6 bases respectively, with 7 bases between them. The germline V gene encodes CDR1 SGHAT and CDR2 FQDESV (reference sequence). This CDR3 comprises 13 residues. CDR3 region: CASSLEAGNEQFF. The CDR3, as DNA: TGTGCCAGCAGCTTAGAGGCGGGCAATGAGCAGTTCTTC.

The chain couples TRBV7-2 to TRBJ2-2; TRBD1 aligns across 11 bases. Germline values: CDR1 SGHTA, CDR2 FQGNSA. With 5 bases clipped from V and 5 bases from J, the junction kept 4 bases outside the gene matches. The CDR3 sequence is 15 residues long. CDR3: CASSTRDRGTGELFF. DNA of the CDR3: TGTGCCAGCAGCACAAGGGACAGGGGGACCGGGGAGCTGTTTTTT.

The CDR3 protein is CAWSAGQGRQPQHF. The CDR3 DNA reads as TGTGCCTGGAGTGCCGGACAGGGCCGTCAGCCCCAGCATTTT. J is TRBJ1-5 and V is TRBV30; 8 positions match TRBD1. The ends lost 1 base at V and 6 bases at J; junction bases unmatched: 5. This CDR3 comprises 14 residues. The germline gives CDR1 GTSNPN, CDR2 SVGIG (reference sequence).

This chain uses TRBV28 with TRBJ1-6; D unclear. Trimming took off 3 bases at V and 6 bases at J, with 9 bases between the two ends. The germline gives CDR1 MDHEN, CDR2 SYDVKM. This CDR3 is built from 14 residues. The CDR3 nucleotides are TGTGCCAGCAGTTTCCCCGTCTTTAATTCACCCCTCCACTTT. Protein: CASSFPVFNSPLHF.

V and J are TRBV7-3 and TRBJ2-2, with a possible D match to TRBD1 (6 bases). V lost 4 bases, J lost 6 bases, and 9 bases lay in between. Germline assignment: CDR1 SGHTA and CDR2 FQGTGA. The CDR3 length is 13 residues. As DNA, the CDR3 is TGTGCCAGCAGCTCAGGGGTTCCCGGGGAGCTGTTTTTT. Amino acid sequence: CASSSGVPGELFF. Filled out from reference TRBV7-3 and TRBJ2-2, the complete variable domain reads GAGVSQTPSNKVTEKGKYVELRCDPISGHTALYWYRQSLGQGPEFLIYFQGTGAADDSGLPNDRFFAVRPEGSVSTLKIQRTERGDSAVYLCASSSGVPGELFFGEGSRLTVL.

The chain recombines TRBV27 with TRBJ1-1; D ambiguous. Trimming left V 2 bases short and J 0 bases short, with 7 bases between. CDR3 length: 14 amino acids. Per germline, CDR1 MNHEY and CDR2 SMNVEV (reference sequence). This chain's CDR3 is CASSLTALNTEAFF. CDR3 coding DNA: TGTGCCAGCAGTTTAACAGCCCTGAACACTGAAGCTTTCTTT.

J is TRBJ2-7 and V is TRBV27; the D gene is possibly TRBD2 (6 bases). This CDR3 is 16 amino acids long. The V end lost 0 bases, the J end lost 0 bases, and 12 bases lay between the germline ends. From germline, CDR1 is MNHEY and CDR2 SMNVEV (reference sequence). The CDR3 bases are TGTGCCAGCAGTTTATCGTTCGGGAGTAGCTCCTACGAGCAGTACTTC. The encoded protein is CASSLSFGSSSYEQYF.